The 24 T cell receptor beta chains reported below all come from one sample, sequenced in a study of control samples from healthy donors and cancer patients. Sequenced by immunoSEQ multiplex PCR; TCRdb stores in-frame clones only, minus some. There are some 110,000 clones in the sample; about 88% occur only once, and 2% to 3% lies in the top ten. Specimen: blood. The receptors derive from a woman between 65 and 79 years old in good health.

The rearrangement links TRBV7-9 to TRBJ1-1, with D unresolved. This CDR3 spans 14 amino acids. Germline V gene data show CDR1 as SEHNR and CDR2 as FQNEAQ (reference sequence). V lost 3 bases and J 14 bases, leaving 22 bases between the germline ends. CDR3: CASSFEPRGEAVFF. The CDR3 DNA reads TGTGCCAGCAGCTTCGAGCCCCGGGGTGAAGCAGTGTTCTTT.

The CDR3 loop reads CASSSDQGNTIYF. The CDR3 DNA sequence: TGTGCCAGCAGCTCAGACCAGGGAAACACCATATATTTT. This chain connects TRBV11-3 to TRBJ1-3; D is unresolved. Germline values: CDR1 SGHNT, CDR2 YENEEA. The CDR3 is 13 amino acids. V lost 4 bases to trimming and J lost 4 bases, with 8 bases between them.

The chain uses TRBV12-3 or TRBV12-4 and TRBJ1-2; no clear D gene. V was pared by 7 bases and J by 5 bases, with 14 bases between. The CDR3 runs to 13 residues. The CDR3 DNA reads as TGTGCCAGCACCCTACAACCTTGGTATGGCTACACCTTC. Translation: CASTLQPWYGYTF.

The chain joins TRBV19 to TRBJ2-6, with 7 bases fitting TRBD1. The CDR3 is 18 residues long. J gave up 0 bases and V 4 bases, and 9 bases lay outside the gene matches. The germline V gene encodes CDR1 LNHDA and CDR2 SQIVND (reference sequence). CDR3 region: CASSRDRVKYSGANVLTF. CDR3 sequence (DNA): TGTGCCAGTAGTAGAGACAGGGTAAAATACTCTGGGGCCAACGTCCTGACTTTC.

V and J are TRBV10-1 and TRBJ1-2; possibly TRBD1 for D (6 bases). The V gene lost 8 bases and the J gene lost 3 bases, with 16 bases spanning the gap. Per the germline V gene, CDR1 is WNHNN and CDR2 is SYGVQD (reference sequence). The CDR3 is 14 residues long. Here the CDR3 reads CASPQGPVYYGYTF. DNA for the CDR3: TGCGCCAGCCCACAGGGACCCGTTTACTATGGCTACACCTTC.

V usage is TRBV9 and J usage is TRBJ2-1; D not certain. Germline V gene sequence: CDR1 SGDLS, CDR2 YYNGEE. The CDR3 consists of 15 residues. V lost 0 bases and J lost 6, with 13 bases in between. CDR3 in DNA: TGTGCCAGCAGCGTAGGTTCAACCGACCTCAATGAGCAGTTCTTC. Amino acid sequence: CASSVGSTDLNEQFF.

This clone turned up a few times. CDR3 sequence reads: CASSHRDREVQPQHF. The CDR3 coding sequence is TGTGCCAGCAGCCACCGGGACAGGGAGGTTCAGCCCCAGCATTTT. V is TRBV21-1 and J is TRBJ1-5; TRBD1, the table's D call, lacks a check against the DNA. TRBV21-1 is a pseudogene locus. The CDR3 has 15 amino acids.

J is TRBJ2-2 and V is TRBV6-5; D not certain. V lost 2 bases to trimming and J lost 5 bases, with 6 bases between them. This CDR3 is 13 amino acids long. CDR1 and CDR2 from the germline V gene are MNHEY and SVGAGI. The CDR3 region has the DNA TGTGCCAGCAGTTACCAGAGGACCGGGGAGCTGTTTTTT. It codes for CASSYQRTGELFF.

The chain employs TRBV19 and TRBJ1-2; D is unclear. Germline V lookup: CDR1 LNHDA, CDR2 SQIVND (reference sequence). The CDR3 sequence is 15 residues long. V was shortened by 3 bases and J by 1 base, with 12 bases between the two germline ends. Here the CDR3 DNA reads TGTGCCAGTAGTATCTCTAGGATCCTTAACTATGGCTACACCTTC. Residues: CASSISRILNYGYTF.

The CDR3 sequence is CASSRNRGTHNEQFF. DNA of the CDR3: TGTGCCAGCTCCCGGAACAGGGGCACCCACAATGAGCAGTTCTTC. The chain carries TRBV18 and TRBJ2-1, with 7 bases fitting TRBD1. From germline, CDR1 is KGHSH and CDR2 LQKENI. The CDR3 contains 15 residues. Losses at the gene ends were 6 bases for V and 5 bases for J; bases not matched to a gene: 10.

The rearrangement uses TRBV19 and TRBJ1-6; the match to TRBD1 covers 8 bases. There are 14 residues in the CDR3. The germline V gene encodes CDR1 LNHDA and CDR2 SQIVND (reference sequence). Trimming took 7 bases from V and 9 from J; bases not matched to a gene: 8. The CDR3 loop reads CASTSRQGASPLHF. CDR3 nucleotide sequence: TGTGCCAGTACCTCGCGGCAGGGGGCTTCACCCCTCCACTTT.

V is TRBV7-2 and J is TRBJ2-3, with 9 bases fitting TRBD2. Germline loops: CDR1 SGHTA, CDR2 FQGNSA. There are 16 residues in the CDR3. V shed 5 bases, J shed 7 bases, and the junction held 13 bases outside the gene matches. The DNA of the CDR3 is TGTGCCAGCAGCACTACGGGTGGCGGGGGGGCAAATACGCAGTATTTT. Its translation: CASSTTGGGGANTQYF.

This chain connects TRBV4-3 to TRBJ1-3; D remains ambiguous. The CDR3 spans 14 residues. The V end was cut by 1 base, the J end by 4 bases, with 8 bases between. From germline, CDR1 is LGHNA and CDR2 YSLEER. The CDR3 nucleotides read TGCGCCAGCAGCCAAGGGACCGCAGGAAACACCATATATTTT. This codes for CASSQGTAGNTIYF.

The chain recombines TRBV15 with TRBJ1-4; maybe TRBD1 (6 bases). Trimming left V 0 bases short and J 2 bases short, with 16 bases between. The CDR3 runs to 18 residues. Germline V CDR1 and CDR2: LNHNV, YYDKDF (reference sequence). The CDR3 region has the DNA TGTGCCACCAGCAGAGATCGGGGGCGGGCTACGACTAATGAAAAACTGTTTTTT. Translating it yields CATSRDRGRATTNEKLFF.

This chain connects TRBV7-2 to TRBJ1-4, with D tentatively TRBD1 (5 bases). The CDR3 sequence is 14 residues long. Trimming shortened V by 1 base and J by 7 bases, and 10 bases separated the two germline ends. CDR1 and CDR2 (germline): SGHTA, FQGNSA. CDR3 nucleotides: TGTGCCAGCAGCTTAGTTCAGGGCAGTGAAAAACTGTTTTTT. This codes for CASSLVQGSEKLFF.

In nucleotides, the CDR3 is TGTGCCAGCAGCGATGTCCTCAGCGCCCGGAGGGAGACCCAGTACTTC. It is translated as CASSDVLSARRETQYF. This sequence joins TRBV7-2 and TRBJ2-5; TRBD2 might be the D (5 bases). Germline CDR1 reads SGHTA; CDR2 reads FQGNSA. The ends were cut back, 5 bases at V and 5 bases at J, with 21 bases in the middle. CDR3 length: 16 residues.

The CDR3 nucleotides read TGTGCCAGCAGCCAGGGGCAGGGAGTATCAGATACGCAGTATTTT. This gives the protein CASSQGQGVSDTQYF. This chain links TRBV7-8 with TRBJ2-3; TRBD1 might be the D (6 bases). Trimming cost V 5 bases and J 4 bases, with 16 bases left between them. This CDR3 has 15 residues. Germline V lookup: CDR1 SGHVS, CDR2 FQNEAQ.

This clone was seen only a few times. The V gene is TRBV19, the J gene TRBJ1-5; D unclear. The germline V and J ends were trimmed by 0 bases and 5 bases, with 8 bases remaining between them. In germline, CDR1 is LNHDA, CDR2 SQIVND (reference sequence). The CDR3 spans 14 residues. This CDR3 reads CASSIDLQYQPQHF. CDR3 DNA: TGTGCCAGTAGTATAGATTTGCAGTATCAGCCCCAGCATTTT.

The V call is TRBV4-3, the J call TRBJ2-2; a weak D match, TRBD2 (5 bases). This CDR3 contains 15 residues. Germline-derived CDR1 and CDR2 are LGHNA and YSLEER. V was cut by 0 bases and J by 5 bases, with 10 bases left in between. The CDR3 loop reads CASSQEAGQTGELFF. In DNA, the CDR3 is TGCGCCAGCAGCCAAGAGGCGGGCCAGACCGGGGAGCTGTTTTTT.

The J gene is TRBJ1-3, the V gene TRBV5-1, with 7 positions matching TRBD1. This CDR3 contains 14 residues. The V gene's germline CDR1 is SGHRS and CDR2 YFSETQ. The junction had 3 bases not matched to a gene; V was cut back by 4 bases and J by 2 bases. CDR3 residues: CASSTGQAGNTIYF. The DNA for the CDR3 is TGCGCCAGCAGCACAGGACAGGCTGGAAACACCATATATTTT.

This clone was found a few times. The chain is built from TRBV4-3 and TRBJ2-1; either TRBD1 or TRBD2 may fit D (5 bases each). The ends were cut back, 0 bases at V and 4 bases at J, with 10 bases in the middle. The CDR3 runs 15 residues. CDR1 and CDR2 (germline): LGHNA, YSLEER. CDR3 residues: CASSQDGDRYNEQFF. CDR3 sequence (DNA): TGCGCCAGCAGCCAAGATGGGGACCGTTACAATGAGCAGTTCTTC.

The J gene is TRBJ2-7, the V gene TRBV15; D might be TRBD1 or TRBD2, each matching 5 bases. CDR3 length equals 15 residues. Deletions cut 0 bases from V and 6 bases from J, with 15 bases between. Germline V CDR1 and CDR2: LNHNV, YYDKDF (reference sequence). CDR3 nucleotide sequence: TGTGCCACCAGCAGAGAAGGGACGGCGCTCGGCGAGCAGTACTTC. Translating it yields CATSREGTALGEQYF.

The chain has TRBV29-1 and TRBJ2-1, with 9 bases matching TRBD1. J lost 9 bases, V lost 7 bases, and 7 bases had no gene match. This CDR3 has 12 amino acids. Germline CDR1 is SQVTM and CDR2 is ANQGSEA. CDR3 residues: CSAGQGPGEQFF. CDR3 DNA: TGCAGCGCCGGACAGGGGCCGGGTGAGCAGTTCTTC.

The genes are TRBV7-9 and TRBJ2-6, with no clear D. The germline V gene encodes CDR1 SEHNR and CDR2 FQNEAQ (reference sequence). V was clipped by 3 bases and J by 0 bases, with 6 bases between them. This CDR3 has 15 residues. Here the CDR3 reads CASSLVGSGANVLTF. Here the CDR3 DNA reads TGTGCCAGCAGCTTGGTCGGCTCTGGGGCCAACGTCCTGACTTTC. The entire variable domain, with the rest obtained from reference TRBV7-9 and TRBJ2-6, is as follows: DTGVSQNPRHKITKRGQNVTFRCDPISEHNRLYWYRQTLGQGPEFLTYFQNEAQLEKSRLLSDRFSAERPKGSFSTLEIQRTEQGDSAMYLCASSLVGSGANVLTFGAGSRLTVL.